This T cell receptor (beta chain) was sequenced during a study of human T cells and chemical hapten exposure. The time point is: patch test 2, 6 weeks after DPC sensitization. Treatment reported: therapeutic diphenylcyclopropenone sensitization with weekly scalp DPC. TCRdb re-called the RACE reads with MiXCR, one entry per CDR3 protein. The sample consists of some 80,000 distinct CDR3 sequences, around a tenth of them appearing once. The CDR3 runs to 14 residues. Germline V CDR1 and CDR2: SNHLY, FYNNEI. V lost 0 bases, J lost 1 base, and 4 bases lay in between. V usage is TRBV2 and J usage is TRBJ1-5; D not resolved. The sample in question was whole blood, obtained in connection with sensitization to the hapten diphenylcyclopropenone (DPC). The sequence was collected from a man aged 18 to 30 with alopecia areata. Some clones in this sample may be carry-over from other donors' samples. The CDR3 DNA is TGTGCCAGCAGTGAAGCGGTGAGCAATCAGCCCCAGCATTTT. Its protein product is CASSEAVSNQPQHF.